This T cell receptor (beta chain) was profiled in a study of long-term antiretroviral therapy in people with HIV. The study's findings and limits: Specimens of blood were obtained during 2004 to 2017, possibly under older ART regimens. Dominance of pre-ART expanded clones persisted, fluctuating and often declining after ART. Post-ART diversity increased but stayed below transplant donor controls.

This CDR3 contains 14 residues. Germline loops: CDR1 SGHTA, CDR2 FQGNSA. The V end lost 4 bases, the J end lost 3 bases, and 10 bases lay between the germline ends. On this clone itself: Antigen unknown.

The assay, immunoSEQ v3.0, was run at survey level. Only in-frame clones appear in the TCRdb table, and some are missing; sequencing was by immunoSEQ multiplex PCR. The repertoire includes some 20,000 clones, about nine tenths of them detected once, and 8% to 11% sits in the top ten. Each sample contained about 1-10 million cryopreserved PBMC, thawed before DNA extraction. This TCR was sampled from a middle-aged man with HIV. This material consisted of unsorted PBMCs, taken 0.5 years after starting antiretroviral therapy. This chain joins TRBV7-2 and TRBJ2-1; D gene ambiguous. The CDR3 DNA reads as TGTGCCAGCAGCTCCTCAGGTTTCTACAATGAGCAGTTCTTC. Amino acids: CASSSSGFYNEQFF.